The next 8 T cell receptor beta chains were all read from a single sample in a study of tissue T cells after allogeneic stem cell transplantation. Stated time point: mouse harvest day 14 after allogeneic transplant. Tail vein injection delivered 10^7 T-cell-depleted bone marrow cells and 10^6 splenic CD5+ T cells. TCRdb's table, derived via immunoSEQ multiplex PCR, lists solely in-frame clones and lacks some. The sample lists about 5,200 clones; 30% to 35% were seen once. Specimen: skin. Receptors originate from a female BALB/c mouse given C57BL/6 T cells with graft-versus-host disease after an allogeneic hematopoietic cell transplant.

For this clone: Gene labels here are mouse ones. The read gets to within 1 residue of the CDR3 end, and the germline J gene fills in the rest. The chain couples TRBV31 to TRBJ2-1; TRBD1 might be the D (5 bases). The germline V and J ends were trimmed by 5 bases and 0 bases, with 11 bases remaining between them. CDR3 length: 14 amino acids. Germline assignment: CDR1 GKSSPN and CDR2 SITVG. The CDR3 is CAWAGGVNYAEQFF. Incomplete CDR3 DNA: TGTGCCTGGGCGGGAGGGGTTAACTATGCTGAGCAGTTC.

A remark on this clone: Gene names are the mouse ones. The CDR3 loop reads CSSSQSWQSNTEVFF. CDR3 DNA, as far as it was read: TGCTCCAGCAGTCAATCGTGGCAGTCAAACACAGAAGTCTTC. The chain combines TRBV23 with TRBJ1-1. The read stops 1 residue short of the end of the CDR3; the missing end is completed from the germline J gene. The CDR3 contains 15 residues. Per germline, CDR1 KGHTA and CDR2 FQNQQP.

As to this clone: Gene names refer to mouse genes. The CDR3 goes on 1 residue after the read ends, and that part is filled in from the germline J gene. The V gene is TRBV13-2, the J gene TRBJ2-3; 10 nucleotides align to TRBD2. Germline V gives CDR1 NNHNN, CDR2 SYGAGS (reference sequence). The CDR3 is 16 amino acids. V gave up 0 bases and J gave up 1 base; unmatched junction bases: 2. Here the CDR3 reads CASGDADWGGAETLYF. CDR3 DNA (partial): TGTGCCAGCGGTGATGCTGACTGGGGGGGTGCAGAAACGCTGTAT.

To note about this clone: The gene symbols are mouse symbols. The covered CDR3 bases are TGTGCCAGCTCTCCCTACTGGGGGCGCGGGGAACAGTAC. Protein product: CASSPYWGRGEQY. Given in full, the CDR3 is CASSPYWGRGEQYF. The rearrangement uses TRBV12-2 and TRBJ2-7; 8 bases match TRBD2. Read data end 1 residue before the CDR3 end; the end is taken from the germline J gene. V lost 2 bases to trimming and J lost 7 bases; unmatched junction nucleotides: 9. The length of the CDR3 is 14 residues. The germline V gene encodes CDR1 SGHLS and CDR2 HYDKME.

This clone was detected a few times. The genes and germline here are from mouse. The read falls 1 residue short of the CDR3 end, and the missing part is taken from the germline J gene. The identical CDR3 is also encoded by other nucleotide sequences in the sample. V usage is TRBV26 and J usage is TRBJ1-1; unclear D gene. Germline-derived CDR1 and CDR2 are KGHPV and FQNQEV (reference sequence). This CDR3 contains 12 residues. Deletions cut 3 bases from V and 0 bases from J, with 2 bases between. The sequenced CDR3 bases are TGTGCCAGCAGTCTATCAAACACAGAAGTCTTC. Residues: CASSLSNTEVF. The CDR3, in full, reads CASSLSNTEVFF.

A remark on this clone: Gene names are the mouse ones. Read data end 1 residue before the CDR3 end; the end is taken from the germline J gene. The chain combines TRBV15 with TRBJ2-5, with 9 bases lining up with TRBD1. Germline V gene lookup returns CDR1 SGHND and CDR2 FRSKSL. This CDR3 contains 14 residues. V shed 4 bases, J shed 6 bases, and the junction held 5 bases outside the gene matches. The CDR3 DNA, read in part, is TGTGCCAGCAGTTCCCGACAGGGGGGGGACACCCAGTAC. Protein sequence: CASSSRQGGDTQY. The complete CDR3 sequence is CASSSRQGGDTQYF. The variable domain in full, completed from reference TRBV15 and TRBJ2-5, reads DAGVTQTPRHEVAEKGQTIILKCEPVSGHNDLFWYRQTKIQGLELLSYFRSKSLMEDGGAFKDRFKAEMLNSSFSTLKIQPTEPKDSAVYLCASSSRQGGDTQYFGPGTRLLVL.

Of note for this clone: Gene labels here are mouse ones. CDR3 DNA (partial): TGTGCCAGCAGTATGAGGGGGACCAGTGCAGAAACGCTGTAT. Translated: CASSMRGTSAETLY. The CDR3 reads in full as CASSMRGTSAETLYF. The genes are TRBV19 and TRBJ2-3; a possible D gene is TRBD1 (6 bases). The read ends 1 residue early relative to the CDR3; the germline J gene fills the gap. The germline CDR1 and CDR2 sequences are FNHDT and SITEND (reference sequence). The CDR3 is 15 amino acids. Trimming removed 2 bases at V and 0 bases at J, with 10 bases between.

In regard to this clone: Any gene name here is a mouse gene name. The covered CDR3 bases are TGTGCCAGCACCTTCAGGGGGGAAAACACCTTGTAC. Its translation is CASTFRGENTLY. From start to end, the CDR3 is CASTFRGENTLYF. The chain couples TRBV26 to TRBJ2-4; D may be TRBD1 (7 bases). The CDR3 goes on 1 residue after the read ends, and that part is filled in from the germline J gene. This CDR3 region has 13 residues. In germline, CDR1 is KGHPV, CDR2 FQNQEV (reference sequence). Trimming pared 7 bases from V and 4 bases from J, leaving 12 bases between.